This TCR beta chain was identified in a study of T cell changes during pregnancy in multiple sclerosis. This CDR3 has 16 residues. Germline V gives CDR1 SGHTS, CDR2 YDEGEE. V shed 1 base and J 0 bases; nucleotides not matched to a gene: 3. Clones were sequenced by immunoSEQ multiplex PCR, and TCRdb holds only the in-frame ones, with some missing. The sample lists some 85,000 clones; around 93% were seen once. The sequencing used peripheral blood, collected in the second trimester of pregnancy. The TCR originated in a female donor in good health, enrolled as a control in a pregnancy study. The chain uses TRBV5-8 and TRBJ1-3; 8 bases match TRBD1. The CDR3 spells CASSLKDRVSGNTIYF. Here the CDR3 DNA reads TGTGCCAGCAGCTTGAAGGACAGGGTCTCTGGAAACACCATATATTTT.